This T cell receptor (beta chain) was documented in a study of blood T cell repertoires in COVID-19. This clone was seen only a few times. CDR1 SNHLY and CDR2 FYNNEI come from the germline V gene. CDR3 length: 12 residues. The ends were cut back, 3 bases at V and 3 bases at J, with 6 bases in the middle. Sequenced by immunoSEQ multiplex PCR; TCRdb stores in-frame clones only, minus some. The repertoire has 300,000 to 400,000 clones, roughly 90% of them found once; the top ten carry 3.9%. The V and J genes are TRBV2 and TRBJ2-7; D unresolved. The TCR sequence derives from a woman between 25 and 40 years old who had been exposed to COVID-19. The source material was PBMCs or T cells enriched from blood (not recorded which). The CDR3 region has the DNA TGTGCCAGCAGTGACCGGGTCTACGAGCAGTACTTC. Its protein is CASSDRVYEQYF.